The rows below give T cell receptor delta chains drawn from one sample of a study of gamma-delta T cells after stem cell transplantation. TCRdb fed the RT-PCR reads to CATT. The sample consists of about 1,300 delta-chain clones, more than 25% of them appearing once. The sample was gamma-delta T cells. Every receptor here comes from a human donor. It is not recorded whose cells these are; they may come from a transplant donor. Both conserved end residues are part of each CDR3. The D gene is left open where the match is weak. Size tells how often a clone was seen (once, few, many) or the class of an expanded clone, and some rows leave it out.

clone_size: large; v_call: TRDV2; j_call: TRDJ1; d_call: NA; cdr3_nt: TGTGCCTGTGACTCGGTCGTGGGGGCCCAGTACACCGATAAACTCATCTTT; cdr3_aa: CACDSVVGAQYTDKLIF
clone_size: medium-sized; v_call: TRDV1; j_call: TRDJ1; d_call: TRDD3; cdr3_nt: TGTGCTCTTGGGGAACCCACCCCACTGGGGACCCTAGGGGGTCCCGATAAACTCATCTTT; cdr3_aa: CALGEPTPLGTLGGPDKLIF
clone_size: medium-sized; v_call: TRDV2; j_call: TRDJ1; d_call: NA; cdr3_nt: TGTGCCTGTGAATCTCTTGGGCACAGGTCGGCCGATAAACTCATCTTT; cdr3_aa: CACESLGHRSADKLIF
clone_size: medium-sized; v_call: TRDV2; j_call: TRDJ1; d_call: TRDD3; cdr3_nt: TGTGCCTGTGATAACCTCCCGGCTGGGGGGTATAACACCGATAAACTCATCTTT; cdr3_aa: CACDNLPAGGYNTDKLIF
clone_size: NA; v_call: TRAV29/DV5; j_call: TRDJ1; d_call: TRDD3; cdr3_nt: TGTGCAGCAGCGGGGCTTGGGGATACTGGGGATAGCACCGATAAACTCATCTTT; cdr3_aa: CAAAGLGDTGDSTDKLIF
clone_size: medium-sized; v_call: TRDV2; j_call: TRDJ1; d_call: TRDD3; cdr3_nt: TGTGCCTGTGACACCGTCCTAGGGTCCGGGGGATACACCGATAAACTCATCTTT; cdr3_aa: CACDTVLGSGGYTDKLIF
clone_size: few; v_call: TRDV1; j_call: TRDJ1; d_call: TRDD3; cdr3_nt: TGTGCTCTTGGGGAAATCTCCCTACAACCTACTGGGGGAAGTATGGGTAAACTCATCTTT; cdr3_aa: CALGEISLQPTGGSMGKLIF
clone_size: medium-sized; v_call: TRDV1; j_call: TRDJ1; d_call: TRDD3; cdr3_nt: TGTGCTCTTGGGGAATGCAACTCACGGGGGATTTTACTGCATACCGATAAACTCATCTTT; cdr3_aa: CALGECNSRGILLHTDKLIF
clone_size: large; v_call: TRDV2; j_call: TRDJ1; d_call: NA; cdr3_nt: TGTGCCTGTGACAAAGTGGGGGCGGGCCAAACCCATTCCACCGATAAACTCATCTTT; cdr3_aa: CACDKVGAGQTHSTDKLIF
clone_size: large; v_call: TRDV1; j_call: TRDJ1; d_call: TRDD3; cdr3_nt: TGTGCTCTTGGGGAAGTTGGAATGTACTGGGGGATACTATTCAGGTACACCGATAAACTCATCTTT; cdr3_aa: CALGEVGMYWGILFRYTDKLIF
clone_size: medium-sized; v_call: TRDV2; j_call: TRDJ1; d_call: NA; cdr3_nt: TGTGCCTGTGACACTGTGGGGGTCGACCACACCGATAAACTCATCTTT; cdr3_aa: CACDTVGVDHTDKLIF
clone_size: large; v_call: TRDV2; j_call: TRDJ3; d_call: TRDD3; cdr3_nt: TGTGCCTGTGACACCGGGGATACGAGGTCCTGGGACACCCGACAGATGTTTTTC; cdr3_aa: CACDTGDTRSWDTRQMFF
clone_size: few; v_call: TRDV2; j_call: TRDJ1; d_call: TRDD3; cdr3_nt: TGTGCCTGTGACTCACTGGGGGTGGCCACCGATAAACTCATCTTT; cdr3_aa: CACDSLGVATDKLIF
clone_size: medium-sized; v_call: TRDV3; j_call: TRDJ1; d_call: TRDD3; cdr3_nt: TGTGCCTTTACTCCTACGCCGGGGGCTGGGGGATCCCACACCGATAAACTCATCTTT; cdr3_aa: CAFTPTPGAGGSHTDKLIF
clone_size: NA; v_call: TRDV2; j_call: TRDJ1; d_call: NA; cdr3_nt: TGTGCCATCACCGAGCTCGGGAACACCGATAAACTCATCTTT; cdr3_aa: CAITELGNTDKLIF
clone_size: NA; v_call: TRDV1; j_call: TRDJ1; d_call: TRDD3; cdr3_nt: TGTGCTCTTGGGGAACTCCCTGCCCTGGGGATAGGAGTACAGTATACCGATAAACTCATCTTT; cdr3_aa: CALGELPALGIGVQYTDKLIF
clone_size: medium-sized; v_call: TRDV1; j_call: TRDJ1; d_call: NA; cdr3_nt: TGTGCTCTTGGGGAATCGAGTTTACGAAGGGTGATACCGACCCAAGGGGAAATGAGTCTCATCTTT; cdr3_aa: CALGESSLRRVIPTQGEMSLIF
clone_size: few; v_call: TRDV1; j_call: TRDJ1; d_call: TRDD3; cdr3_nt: TGTGCTCTTGGGGAATTGATCAAGAGCCTGGGGGAACGGACCTTCTACACCGATAAACTCATCTTT; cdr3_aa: CALGELIKSLGERTFYTDKLIF
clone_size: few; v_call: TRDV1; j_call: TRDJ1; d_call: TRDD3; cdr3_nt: TGTGCTCTTGGGGAACTCTGGGACTGGGGGATCCCCTCGTACACCGATAAACTCATCTTT; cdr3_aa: CALGELWDWGIPSYTDKLIF
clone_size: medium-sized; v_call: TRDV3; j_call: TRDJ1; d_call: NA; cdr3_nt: TGTGCCTCCCTTCCGTCTCTTCCAACCGAAGGGATATATCCCGATAAACTCATCTTT; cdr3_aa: CASLPSLPTEGIYPDKLIF
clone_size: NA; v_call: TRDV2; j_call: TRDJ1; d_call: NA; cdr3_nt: TGTGCCTGTGACACTCTGACTGATGGGACAAGGTACACCGATAAACTCATCTTT; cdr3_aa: CACDTLTDGTRYTDKLIF
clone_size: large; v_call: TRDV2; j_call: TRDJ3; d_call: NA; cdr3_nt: TGTGCCTGTGACCAAGCGGGGGCTTCCTCTCTTCCCTCCTGGGACACCCGACAGATGTTTTTC; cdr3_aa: CACDQAGASSLPSWDTRQMFF
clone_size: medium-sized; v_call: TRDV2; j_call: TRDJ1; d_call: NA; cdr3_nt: TGTGCCTGTGACACCGTTACGCTTCCGGCCGATAAACTCATCTTT; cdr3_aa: CACDTVTLPADKLIF
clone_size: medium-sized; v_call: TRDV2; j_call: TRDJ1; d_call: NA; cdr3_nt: TGTGCCTGTGACACGATAACATACGGGAGCACGGGGGACCCTGGTAAACTCATCTTT; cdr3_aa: CACDTITYGSTGDPGKLIF
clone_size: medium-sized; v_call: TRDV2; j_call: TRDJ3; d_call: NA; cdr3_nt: TGTGCCTGTGACACCGCGGGGAGTAGCTCCTGGGACACCCGACAGATGTTTTTC; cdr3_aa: CACDTAGSSSWDTRQMFF
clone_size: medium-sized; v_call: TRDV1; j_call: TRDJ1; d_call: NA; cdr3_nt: TGTGCTCTTGGCGCCGGCCACGGGGCTTTAAAACTCATCTTT; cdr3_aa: CALGAGHGALKLIF
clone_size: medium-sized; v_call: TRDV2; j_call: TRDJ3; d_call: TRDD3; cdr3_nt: TGTGCCTGTGACACCGTCTCTCACCAGGAAACTGGGGGCCACAGCTCCTGGGACACCCGACAGATGTTTTTC; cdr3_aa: CACDTVSHQETGGHSSWDTRQMFF
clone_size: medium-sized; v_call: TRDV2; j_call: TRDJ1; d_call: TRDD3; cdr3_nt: TGTGCCTGTGACCCAATTGGGGATCTGGGGGATCGGCTCATCTTT; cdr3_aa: CACDPIGDLGDRLIF
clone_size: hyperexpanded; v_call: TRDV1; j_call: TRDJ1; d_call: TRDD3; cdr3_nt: TGTGCTCTTGGGGAAAGTCCTTCCCCCCGTCGGTGGGGGATACCCCGCGGGGATAAACTCATCTTT; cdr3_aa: CALGESPSPRRWGIPRGDKLIF
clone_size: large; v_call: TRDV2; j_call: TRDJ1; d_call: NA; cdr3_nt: TGTGCCTGTGACGAGTTAGGGACTCTCGATAAACTCATCTTT; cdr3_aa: CACDELGTLDKLIF
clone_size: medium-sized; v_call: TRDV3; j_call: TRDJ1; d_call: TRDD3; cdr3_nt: TGTGCCTCTAAACTTCCTGACGCGTACTGGGGGATACGCGGAACCGATAAACTCATCTTT; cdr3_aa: CASKLPDAYWGIRGTDKLIF
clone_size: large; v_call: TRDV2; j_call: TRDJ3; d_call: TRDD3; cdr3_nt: TGTGCCTGTGACAAGGCTGGGGGTCGACTCTCCTGGGACACCCGACAGATGTTTTTC; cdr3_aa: CACDKAGGRLSWDTRQMFF
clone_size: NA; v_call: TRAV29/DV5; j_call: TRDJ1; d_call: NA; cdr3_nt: NA; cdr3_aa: CSVLLCSNRLSARPWGLYTDKLIF
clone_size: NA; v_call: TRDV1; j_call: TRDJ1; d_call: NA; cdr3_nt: TGTGCTCTTGGGGAACTCGTCAAGTGGGGTCTTGGGGTCCCCCTGGGGTACACCGATAAACTCATCTTT; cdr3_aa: CALGELVKWGLGVPLGYTDKLIF
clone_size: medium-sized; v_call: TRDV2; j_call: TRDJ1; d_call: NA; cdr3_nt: TGTGCCTGTGACCGGCTTTTGGGTATGTACACCGATAAACTCATCTTT; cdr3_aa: CACDRLLGMYTDKLIF
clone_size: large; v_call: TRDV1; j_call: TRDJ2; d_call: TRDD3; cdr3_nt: TGTGCTCTTGGTAATTCTTTTTCTTCCTACGTTCTACTGGGGGATAATGCTTTGACAGCACAACTCTTCTTT; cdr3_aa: CALGNSFSSYVLLGDNALTAQLFF
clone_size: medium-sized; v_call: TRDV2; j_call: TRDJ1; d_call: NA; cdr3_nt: TGTGCCTGCGAATCTCTTGGGCACAGGTCGGCCGATAAACTCATCTTT; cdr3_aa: CACESLGHRSADKLIF
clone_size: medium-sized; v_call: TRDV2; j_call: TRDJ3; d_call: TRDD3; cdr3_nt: TGTGCCTGTGACCCTTTACTGGGGGATGCCTCCTGGGACACCCGACAGATGTTTTTC; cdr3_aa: CACDPLLGDASWDTRQMFF
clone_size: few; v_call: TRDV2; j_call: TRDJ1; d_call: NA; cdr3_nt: TGTGCCTGTGGCACCGTACAGGTCTTGGCCGATAAACTCATCTTT; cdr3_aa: CACGTVQVLADKLIF
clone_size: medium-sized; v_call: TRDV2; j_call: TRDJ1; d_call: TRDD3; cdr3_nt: TGTGCCTGTGAAGGTCTTAGACTGGGGGATACGTTTACCGATAAACTCATCTTT; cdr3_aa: CACEGLRLGDTFTDKLIF
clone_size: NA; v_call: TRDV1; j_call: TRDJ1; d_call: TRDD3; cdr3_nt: TGTGCTCTTAGGGAAAATAAAGTGCGCCGTGATACTGGGGGATACGCTCCCGATAAACTCATCTTT; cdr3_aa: CALRENKVRRDTGGYAPDKLIF
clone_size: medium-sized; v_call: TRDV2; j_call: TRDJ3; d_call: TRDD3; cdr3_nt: TGTGCCTGTGACACTCTGGGGGATATCCACCAAAGCTCCTGGGACACCCGACAGATGTTTTTC; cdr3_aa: CACDTLGDIHQSSWDTRQMFF
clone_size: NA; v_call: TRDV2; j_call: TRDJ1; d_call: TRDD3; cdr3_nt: TGTGCCTGTGACACCCTACTAACTGGGGACTACACCGATAAACTCATCTTT; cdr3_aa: CACDTLLTGDYTDKLIF
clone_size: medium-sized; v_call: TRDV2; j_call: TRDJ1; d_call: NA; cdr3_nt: TGTGCCTGTGACACCGTTGGGTACACCGATAAACTCATCTTT; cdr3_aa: CACDTVGYTDKLIF
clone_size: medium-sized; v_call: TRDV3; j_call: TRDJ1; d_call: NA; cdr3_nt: TGTGCCCCGAGGCGGGGACCCGGGCTCATCTTT; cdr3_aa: CAPRRGPGLIF
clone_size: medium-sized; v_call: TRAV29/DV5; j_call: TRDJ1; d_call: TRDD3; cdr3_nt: TGTGCAGCAAGCGTAAACTGGGGGATACGCCGGGTCGGCGATAAACTCATCTTT; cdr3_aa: CAASVNWGIRRVGDKLIF
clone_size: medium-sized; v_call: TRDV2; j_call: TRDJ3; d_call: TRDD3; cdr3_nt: TGTGCCTGTGACACCGGGGGGATAACCCCCTCCTGGGACACCCGACAGATGTTTTTC; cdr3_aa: CACDTGGITPSWDTRQMFF
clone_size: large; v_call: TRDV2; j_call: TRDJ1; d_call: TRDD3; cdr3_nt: TGTGCCTGTGACTCCGTAGGTGGGGGATACGGGGACACCGATAAACTCATCTTT; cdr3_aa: CACDSVGGGYGDTDKLIF
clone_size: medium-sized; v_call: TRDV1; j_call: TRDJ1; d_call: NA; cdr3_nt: TGTGCTCTTGGGGAAATATCTGCTTTCCCCGCACCAGCGGACACCGATAAACTCATCTTT; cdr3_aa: CALGEISAFPAPADTDKLIF
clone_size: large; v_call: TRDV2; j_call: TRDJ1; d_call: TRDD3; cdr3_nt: TGTGCCTGTGACACCTTAACACTGGGGGATTACACCGATAAACTCATCTTT; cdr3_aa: CACDTLTLGDYTDKLIF
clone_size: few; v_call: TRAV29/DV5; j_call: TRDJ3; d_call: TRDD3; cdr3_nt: TGTGCAGCAAGCATTTATACTGGGGGACTCTCCTGGGACACCCGACAGATGTTTTTC; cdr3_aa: CAASIYTGGLSWDTRQMFF
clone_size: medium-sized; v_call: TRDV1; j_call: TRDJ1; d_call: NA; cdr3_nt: TGTGCTCTTGGGGAACTCCCCTTAGCAACCTGGGGCCGCGCCAATAAACTCATCTTT; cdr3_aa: CALGELPLATWGRANKLIF